Here is one T cell receptor (beta chain) with its context. Antigen specificity is unknown. Random hexamers were used to reverse transcribe about 0.45 to 1 ug of RNA. TCRdb analysed the immunoSEQ multiplex PCR reads with MiXCR anew, one entry per CDR3 protein. The profile shows around 95,000 distinct CDR3 sequences, approximately 95% of them singletons. The sample belongs to a study of CD8 T cells in Susac syndrome. Study observations and caveats: Expansion of Susac CD8+ clones peaked in TEMRA cells and in active patients. The study admitted that it had a relatively small number of individuals in its TCR sequencing and HLA analysis.

The CDR3 has 12 amino acids. Germline assignment: CDR1 DFQATT and CDR2 SNEGSKA (reference sequence). The V gene lost 3 bases and the J gene lost 7 bases, with 10 bases spanning the gap. In blood CD8+ and CD4+ T cells, TCR beta underwent sequencing. Purification of the CD8+ and CD4+ T cells relied on negative isolation, and TEMRA cells underwent FACS enrichment. The sequenced sample consisted of CD8+ T cells from PBMCs. The chain combines TRBV20-1 with TRBJ1-5; no clear D. The source is a human donor with Susac syndrome. In DNA form, the CDR3 reads TGCAGTGCTAGTGAGGGAGGGCAGCCCCAGCATTTT. Residues: CSASEGGQPQHF.